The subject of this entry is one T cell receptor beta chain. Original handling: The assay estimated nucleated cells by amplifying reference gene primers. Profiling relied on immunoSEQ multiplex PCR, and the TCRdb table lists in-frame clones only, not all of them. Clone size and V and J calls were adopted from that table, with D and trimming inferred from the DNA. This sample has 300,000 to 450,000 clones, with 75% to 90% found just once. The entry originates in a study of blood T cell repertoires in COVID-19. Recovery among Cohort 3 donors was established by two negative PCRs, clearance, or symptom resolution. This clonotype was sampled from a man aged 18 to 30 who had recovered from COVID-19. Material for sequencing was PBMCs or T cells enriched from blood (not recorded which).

CDR3 protein: CASSSGQADEAFF. CDR3 in DNA: TGTGCCAGTAGTAGCGGACAGGCAGATGAAGCTTTCTTT. The genes are TRBV19 and TRBJ1-1; TRBD1 matches 7 bases. V lost 4 bases, J lost 7 bases, and 6 bases stayed unmatched. Germline values: CDR1 LNHDA, CDR2 SQIVND (reference sequence). CDR3 length: 13 residues.